One and the same sample provided the 18 T cell receptor beta chains below, sequenced in a study of blood T cell repertoires in COVID-19. TCRdb keeps only in-frame clones here, not all; method: immunoSEQ multiplex PCR. The sample contains some 280,000 clones, around 85% of which appear only once. What was sequenced was peripheral blood. All receptors come from a woman in her fifties or sixties with active or convalescent COVID-19.

The rearrangement joins TRBV11-2 to TRBJ2-7; TRBD1 might be the D (5 bases). V lost 0 bases and J 2 bases, leaving 11 bases between the germline ends. Germline CDR1 reads SGHAT; CDR2 reads FQNNGV. The CDR3 contains 15 residues. The CDR3, as DNA: TGTGCCAGCAGCTTAGAAACAGGAGATACCTACGAGCAGTACTTC. Its translation is CASSLETGDTYEQYF.

This chain connects TRBV5-1 to TRBJ2-2; the match to TRBD2 covers 7 bases. The ends lost 0 bases at V and 4 bases at J; junction bases unmatched: 6. The CDR3 is made up of 16 amino acids. CDR1 is SGHRS and CDR2 is YFSETQ in the germline V gene. The CDR3 is CASSLGAGLVTGELFF. The CDR3 bases are TGCGCCAGCAGCTTGGGAGCGGGATTGGTCACCGGGGAGCTGTTTTTT.

This clone has just one count. DNA of the CDR3: TGCGCCAGCAGCTTGGGGGCTACCTCCACAGATACGCAGTATTTT. Amino acids: CASSLGATSTDTQYF. The chain is built from TRBV5-1 and TRBJ2-3; D not certain. The CDR3 has 15 amino acids. Germline loops: CDR1 SGHRS, CDR2 YFSETQ. Trimming pared 0 bases from V and 2 bases from J, leaving 10 bases between. Full variable domain (rest looked up from reference TRBV5-1 and TRBJ2-3): KAGVTQTPRYLIKTRGQQVTLSCSPISGHRSVSWYQQTPGQGLQFLFEYFSETQRNKGNFPGRFSGRQFSNSRSEMNVSTLELGDSALYLCASSLGATSTDTQYFGPGTRLTVL.

The V call is TRBV5-4, the J call TRBJ2-1, with TRBD2 identical over 10 bases. The CDR3 is made up of 16 amino acids. CDR1 and CDR2 (germline): SGHNT, YYREEE (reference sequence). Germline trimming cut 5 bases from V and 8 bases from J; bases unmatched to any gene: 13. In DNA form, the CDR3 reads TGTGCCAGCAGGGGGTCAGCGGGAGGGCCAAACGATGAGCAGTTCTTC. This sequence encodes CASRGSAGGPNDEQFF.

The V and J genes are TRBV28 and TRBJ2-2, with TRBD2 matching over 7 bases. The germline V gene has CDR1 MDHEN and CDR2 SYDVKM. J gave up 6 bases and V 9 bases, and 10 bases lay outside the gene matches. This CDR3 spans 14 amino acids. The CDR3 nucleotides read TGTGCCAGTAGGAAACTAGCGACGGCCGGGGAGCTGTTTTTT. Translating it yields CASRKLATAGELFF.

The CDR3: CASSLVSATSGPYNEQFF. In DNA form, the CDR3 reads TGTGCCAGCAGCTTAGTCTCAGCGACTAGCGGGCCATACAATGAGCAGTTCTTC. This rearrangement joins TRBV7-6 to TRBJ2-1, with 10 bases aligning to TRBD2. CDR1 is SGHVS and CDR2 is FNYEAQ in the germline V gene. This CDR3 contains 18 residues. V shed 1 base and J 4 bases; nucleotides not matched to a gene: 10.

The chain has TRBV28 and TRBJ1-2; D is uncertain. Trimming took 0 bases from V and 5 from J, leaving 7 bases between them. The germline CDR1 and CDR2 sequences are MDHEN and SYDVKM. This CDR3 is built from 13 residues. CDR3 amino acids: CASSLWVRYGYTF. The CDR3 DNA is TGTGCCAGCAGTTTATGGGTTAGATATGGCTACACCTTC.

This clone was observed a few times. The gene calls are TRBV19 and TRBJ2-4; D may be TRBD2 (5 bases). V was clipped by 5 bases and J by 4 bases, with 9 bases between them. There are 13 residues in the CDR3. Germline assignment: CDR1 LNHDA and CDR2 SQIVND (reference sequence). CDR3 sequence reads: CASSQRQKNIQYF. The DNA of the CDR3 is TGTGCCAGTAGTCAGCGGCAAAAAAACATTCAGTACTTC.

This rearrangement joins TRBV20-1 to TRBJ2-7, with 8 positions matching TRBD2. V lost 3 bases to trimming and J lost 5 bases; unmatched junction nucleotides: 6. CDR1 and CDR2 (germline): DFQATT, SNEGSKA (reference sequence). The CDR3 consists of 13 residues. CDR3 bases: TGCAGTGCTAGTAGCGGGACGGGTAACGAGCAGTACTTC. Amino acids: CSASSGTGNEQYF.

This clone showed up many times. This sequence joins TRBV19 and TRBJ1-2; D call uncertain. Trimming removed 7 bases from V and 4 bases from J, with 10 bases in between. The CDR3 runs to 12 residues. Germline loops: CDR1 LNHDA, CDR2 SQIVND (reference sequence). This chain's CDR3 is CASTSGPYGYTF. CDR3 nucleotides: TGTGCCAGTACGTCAGGCCCCTATGGCTACACCTTC.

The chain carries TRBV5-4 and TRBJ2-7; D might be TRBD2 (5 bases). V was trimmed by 4 bases and J by 7 bases, leaving 18 bases between them. Germline lookup yields CDR1 SGHNT and CDR2 YYREEE (reference sequence). This CDR3 is built from 14 residues. CDR3 sequence: CASSPIGVPGEQYF. The CDR3 DNA sequence: TGTGCCAGCAGCCCGATTGGGGTTCCGGGGGAGCAGTACTTC.

J is TRBJ2-2 and V is TRBV5-1; TRBD1 matches 10 bases. J gave up 3 bases and V 2 bases, and 4 bases lay outside the gene matches. Germline values: CDR1 SGHRS, CDR2 YFSETQ. This CDR3 has 16 amino acids. CDR3 sequence: CASSFFGTGDTGELFF. The CDR3 coding sequence is TGCGCCAGCAGCTTTTTCGGGACAGGGGACACCGGGGAGCTGTTTTTT.

The V call is TRBV20-1, the J call TRBJ2-7, with D perhaps matching TRBD2 (6 bases). The CDR3 consists of 13 residues. V shed 3 bases and J shed 4 bases, with 13 bases lying between them. Germline V gene lookup returns CDR1 DFQATT and CDR2 SNEGSKA (reference sequence). CDR3: CSASTGVRYEQYF. The DNA for the CDR3 is TGCAGTGCTAGTACGGGGGTGCGGTACGAGCAGTACTTC.

The rearrangement joins TRBV21-1 to TRBJ1-1; the table's D call, TRBD1, has no DNA check behind it. TRBV21-1 is shown as a pseudogene. The CDR3 spans 14 residues. The DNA of the CDR3 is TGTGCCAGCAGTCCGGGACAGAGGGGAACTGAAGCTTTCTTT. Translating gives CASSPGQRGTEAFF.

The chain is built from TRBV7-9 and TRBJ1-1, with 10 bases lining up with TRBD1. The V gene's germline CDR1 is SEHNR and CDR2 FQNEAQ (reference sequence). The ends lost 6 bases at V and 3 bases at J; junction bases unmatched: 4. CDR3 length: 14 amino acids. Here the CDR3 DNA reads TGTGCCAGCAGTCACGGACAGGGGGACACTGAAGCTTTCTTT. This translates into CASSHGQGDTEAFF.

This chain uses TRBV6-5 with TRBJ2-4; 12 nucleotides align to TRBD2. The ends lost 7 bases at V and 5 bases at J; junction bases unmatched: 6. The CDR3 sequence is 15 residues long. From germline, CDR1 is MNHEY and CDR2 SVGAGI. The CDR3 sequence: CASNKRLAGENIQYF. DNA of the CDR3: TGTGCCAGCAACAAAAGACTAGCGGGAGAAAACATTCAGTACTTC.

This clone was seen a single time. CDR3 sequence (DNA): TGTGCCAGCAGCGTAGGTCCCAGGGGGACTGAAGCTTTCTTT. Protein product: CASSVGPRGTEAFF. The rearrangement uses TRBV9 and TRBJ1-1, with 7 bases matching TRBD1. The V gene end was trimmed by 0 bases and the J gene end by 5 bases; junction bases not matched to a gene: 4. The germline CDR1 and CDR2 sequences are SGDLS and YYNGEE. The CDR3 covers 14 residues.

This clone has a single count. The CDR3 DNA sequence: TGTGCCACCAGCAAGGCGGGAGGGAACACCGGGGAGCTGTTTTTT. The encoded protein is CATSKAGGNTGELFF. The rearrangement links TRBV15 to TRBJ2-2; 8 bases line up with TRBD2. The CDR3 is made up of 15 amino acids. Germline CDR1 and CDR2: LNHNV and YYDKDF (reference sequence). The V and J ends lost 4 bases and 1 base, in that order; junction bases with no gene match: 2.